The 21 T cell receptor beta chains below all came from one sample that was sequenced in a study of OX40 agonist ivuxolimab in advanced cancers. The library was prepared using the immunoSEQ multiplex PCR assay. TCRdb took this table from immuneACCESS and kept in-frame rearrangements with V and J called. Such tables lack part of the clones; where checked against another copy, unresolved V genes explain under half of the gap, and the rest is unexplained. For this sample the table gives tens of thousands of clones, of which 84% were detected only once. Of the sample, roughly 0.6% falls within the top ten clones. Specimen: CD4+ or CD8+ T cells sorted from blood, collected in a trial of the OX40 agonist ivuxolimab. The receptor source for this set is an adult with an advanced solid tumor such as melanoma, head and neck, liver or kidney cancer.

The table lists this clone with a count of one. V usage is TRBV28 and J usage is TRBJ2-3; D perhaps matches TRBD2 (5 bases). Germline-derived CDR1 and CDR2 are MDHEN and SYDVKM. V was clipped by 6 bases and J by 1 base, with 8 bases between them. CDR3 length: 13 amino acids. The CDR3 is CASRRAGTDTQYF. DNA for the CDR3: TGTGCCAGCAGGAGGGCCGGCACAGATACGCAGTATTTT.

This chain links TRBV14 with TRBJ1-1; possible D gene TRBD1, 5 bases. The CDR3 length is 16 residues. CDR1 is SGHDN and CDR2 is FVKESK in the germline V gene. V lost 5 bases, J lost 7 bases, and 23 bases lay in between. This CDR3 reads CASSFRVGGTSSEAFF. Written as DNA, the CDR3 is TGTGCCAGCAGCTTCAGGGTCGGGGGTACTTCTAGTGAAGCTTTCTTT.

The chain uses TRBV11-2 and TRBJ2-1; the match to TRBD2 covers 7 bases. V trimming: 3 bases; J trimming: 2 bases; junction bases outside the gene matches: 7. The CDR3 runs 16 residues. CDR1 and CDR2 from the germline V gene are SGHAT and FQNNGV. The DNA for the CDR3 is TGTGCCAGCAGCTTTCTTGCAGCGGGGACCTACAATGAGCAGTTCTTC. Encoded protein: CASSFLAAGTYNEQFF.

This sequence joins TRBV5-6 and TRBJ1-3; D gene uncertain. CDR1 and CDR2 from the germline V gene are SGHDT and YYEEEE. CDR3 length: 15 amino acids. Deletions cut 0 bases from V and 0 bases from J, with 7 bases between. In DNA, the CDR3 is TGTGCCAGCAGCTTGGCCGCAGCCTCTGGAAACACCATATATTTT. It translates to CASSLAAASGNTIYF.

The chain joins TRBV10-3 to TRBJ2-7; D may match TRBD1 or TRBD2 (7 bases each). Germline V gives CDR1 ENHRY, CDR2 SYGVKD. V lost 7 bases to trimming and J lost 2 bases, with 15 bases between them. The CDR3 is 14 amino acids. CDR3 bases: TGTGCCATCAAGGGAGGGCAGGGGGCCTACGAGCAGTACTTC. Translation: CAIKGGQGAYEQYF.

The rearrangement links TRBV7-8 to TRBJ1-2; weak D call: TRBD1 (5 bases). The V and J ends lost 5 bases and 8 bases respectively, with 24 bases between them. Germline V gene data show CDR1 as SGHVS and CDR2 as FQNEAQ. The CDR3 totals 16 residues. CDR3 region: CASSRAGTGVAGGYTF. The CDR3 DNA reads as TGTGCCAGCAGCCGTGCCGGGACCGGGGTGGCCGGCGGCTACACCTTC. The full variable domain, with the rest looked up from reference TRBV7-8 and TRBJ1-2, is GAGVSQSPRYKVAKRGQDVALRCDPISGHVSLFWYQQALGQGPEFLTYFQNEAQLDKSGLPSDRFFAERPEGSVSTLKIQRTQQEDSAVYLCASSRAGTGVAGGYTFGSGTRLTVV.

The V and J genes are TRBV6-5 and TRBJ2-2; D unresolved. The V end lost 11 bases, the J end lost 2 bases, and 12 bases lay between the germline ends. CDR3 length equals 13 residues. Germline loops: CDR1 MNHEY, CDR2 SVGAGI. The CDR3 nucleotides are TGTGCCGCGCTGACGGACAACACCGGGGAGCTGTTTTTT. Its protein product is CAALTDNTGELFF.

The chain has TRBV6-6 and TRBJ2-2; the D call may be TRBD1 or TRBD2 (6 bases each). V gave up 2 bases and J gave up 6 bases, with 13 bases separating them. This CDR3 is 15 amino acids long. Germline V gives CDR1 MNHNY, CDR2 SVGAGI (reference sequence). This CDR3 is CASSYQEGEAGELFF. The CDR3, as DNA: TGTGCCAGCAGTTACCAGGAGGGGGAGGCCGGGGAGCTGTTTTTT.

CDR3 amino acids: CASSQEPGGRTGELFF. The CDR3 nucleotides read TGCGCCAGCAGCCAAGAACCGGGGGGCCGCACCGGGGAGCTGTTTTTT. The genes are TRBV4-1 and TRBJ2-2; possible D gene TRBD2, 7 bases. Trimming shortened V by 0 bases and J by 4 bases, and 12 bases separated the two germline ends. The CDR3 has 16 residues. Germline loops: CDR1 MGHRA, CDR2 YSYEKL.

This chain connects TRBV18 to TRBJ2-1; 7 nucleotides agree with TRBD2. The trim removed 4 bases at V and 4 bases at J, leaving 16 bases unmatched. This CDR3 comprises 18 residues. Germline-derived CDR1 and CDR2 are KGHSH and LQKENI. The CDR3 coding sequence is TGTGCCAGCTCACTAAACCCATTCGACGGGGGGTCTTACAATGAGCAGTTCTTC. It is translated as CASSLNPFDGGSYNEQFF. Complete variable domain (other parts from reference TRBV18 and TRBJ2-1): NAGVMQNPRHLVRRRGQEARLRCSPMKGHSHVYWYRQLPEEGLKFMVYLQKENIIDESGMPKERFSAEFPKEGPSILRIQQVVRGDSAAYFCASSLNPFDGGSYNEQFFGPGTRLTVL.

This chain uses TRBV18 with TRBJ1-4; no reliable D call. From germline, CDR1 is KGHSH and CDR2 LQKENI. The ends were cut back, 3 bases at V and 5 bases at J, with 13 bases in the middle. The CDR3 spans 15 residues. The CDR3 loop is CASSPSGPENEKLFF. CDR3 DNA sequence: TGTGCCAGCTCACCCTCCGGGCCGGAAAATGAAAAACTGTTTTTT.

The V call is TRBV18, the J call TRBJ1-2; possibly TRBD1 for D (6 bases). Per the germline V gene, CDR1 is KGHSH and CDR2 is LQKENI. The CDR3 totals 15 residues. With 3 bases removed from V and 5 bases from J, the gap between germline ends came to 16 bases. CDR3 sequence: CASSPPPGAEYGYTF. The CDR3 DNA is TGTGCCAGCTCACCTCCCCCGGGGGCTGAGTATGGCTACACCTTC.

The J gene is TRBJ1-1, the V gene TRBV7-2, with D possibly being TRBD1 (6 bases). Trimming stripped 4 bases from V and 0 bases from J, with 12 bases between. This CDR3 is 15 amino acids long. CDR1 is SGHTA and CDR2 is FQGNSA in the germline V gene. The CDR3 region is CASSYPGVMNTEAFF. CDR3 sequence (DNA): TGTGCCAGCAGCTATCCAGGGGTCATGAACACTGAAGCTTTCTTT.

The chain couples TRBV2 to TRBJ2-7; D gene ambiguous. CDR1 and CDR2 from the germline V gene are SNHLY and FYNNEI. Trimming took off 4 bases at V and 6 bases at J, with 13 bases between the two ends. The CDR3 has 13 amino acids. The CDR3 here is CASSADAPGEQYF. Here the CDR3 DNA reads TGTGCCAGCAGTGCGGATGCTCCGGGCGAGCAGTACTTC.

This chain links TRBV7-9 with TRBJ1-2, with 11 bases matching TRBD1. Germline V gene data show CDR1 as SEHNR and CDR2 as FQNEAQ (reference sequence). With V trimmed by 6 bases and J by 4 bases, 4 bases remained unmatched. CDR3 size: 14 residues. The CDR3: CASSQGQGGYGYTF. DNA of the CDR3: TGTGCCAGCAGTCAGGGACAGGGGGGCTATGGCTACACCTTC. The full variable domain, in which reference TRBV7-9 and TRBJ1-2 provide the parts outside the CDR3, is DTGVSQNPRHKITKRGQNVTFRCDPISEHNRLYWYRQTLGQGPEFLTYFQNEAQLEKSRLLSDRFSAERPKGSFSTLEIQRTEQGDSAMYLCASSQGQGGYGYTFGSGTRLTVV.

The chain combines TRBV18 with TRBJ2-5; 10 bases match TRBD2. The V gene's germline CDR1 is KGHSH and CDR2 LQKENI. This CDR3 has 15 residues. Trimming took 1 base from V and 2 from J; bases not matched to a gene: 1. CDR3 DNA sequence: TGTGCCAGCTCACCACAGACTAGCGGGCAAGAGACCCAGTACTTC. Protein: CASSPQTSGQETQYF.

The V gene is TRBV9, the J gene TRBJ2-1; D call uncertain. CDR3 length: 15 amino acids. V lost 2 bases and J 1 base, leaving 10 bases between the germline ends. Looked up from germline, CDR1 is SGDLS and CDR2 is YYNGEE. This CDR3 reads CASSVSVTSYNEQFF. The DNA for the CDR3 is TGTGCCAGCAGCGTGTCGGTTACGTCCTACAATGAGCAGTTCTTC.

This clone has a single count. The gene calls are TRBV28 and TRBJ1-2; D uncertain. The CDR3 is 11 amino acids. The germline V and J ends were trimmed by 5 bases and 8 bases, with 9 bases remaining between them. The V gene's germline CDR1 is MDHEN and CDR2 SYDVKM. This chain's CDR3 is CASSVQLGYTF. Here the CDR3 DNA reads TGTGCCAGCAGTGTCCAATTGGGCTACACCTTC.

The chain is built from TRBV5-6 and TRBJ2-1; D gene unclear. In germline, CDR1 is SGHDT, CDR2 YYEEEE. The CDR3 totals 13 residues. V lost 5 bases and J 8 bases, leaving 14 bases between the germline ends. CDR3 coding DNA: TGTGCCAGCAGTCAGCCCACCGGGTATGAGCAGTTCTTC. Protein product: CASSQPTGYEQFF.

The chain joins TRBV5-1 to TRBJ2-5; the match to TRBD2 covers 7 bases. Germline CDR1 SGHRS, CDR2 YFSETQ. CDR3 size: 15 residues. Trimming took 4 bases from V and 2 from J; bases not matched to a gene: 8. CDR3 nucleotide sequence: TGCGCCAGCAGCGAGTTAGCGGGTAGTCAAGAGACCCAGTACTTC. This codes for CASSELAGSQETQYF.

The CDR3: CASSYYPGQVGQYF. DNA of the CDR3: TGTGCCAGCAGTTACTACCCCGGACAGGTCGGGCAGTACTTC. The chain is built from TRBV6-6 and TRBJ2-7; 7 nucleotides agree with TRBD1. The V and J ends lost 1 base and 9 bases, in that order; junction bases with no gene match: 9. Germline V gene sequence: CDR1 MNHNY, CDR2 SVGAGI (reference sequence). The CDR3 is made up of 14 amino acids.